Listed below are T cell receptor beta chains from one sample, sequenced in a study of response to subunit inactivated influenza vaccine. Using its own MiXCR run on the RT-PCR reads, TCRdb lists one record per CDR3 protein. Of 400,000 to 650,000 distinct CDR3 sequences in the sample, approximately 7.2% were seen once. Sequencing used PBMCs from blood, obtained approximately 25 months after vaccination. The receptors were gathered from a man aged 50 to 69 who received an inactivated influenza vaccine. CDR3s include the opening cysteine and the closing phenylalanine or tryptophan. The order of the fields is V gene, clone size, J gene, CDR3 protein. Clone size is shown for a subset of rows, as once, few, many or a class of expanded clone.

V gene: TRBV7-2; clone size: NA; J gene: TRBJ2-7; CDR3 protein: CASSRGQAPYEQYF
V gene: TRBV20-1; clone size: few; J gene: TRBJ2-7; CDR3 protein: CSVEKAGGLVSEQYF
V gene: TRBV7-8; clone size: NA; J gene: TRBJ1-2; CDR3 protein: CASSYQGSGYTF
V gene: TRBV20-1; clone size: NA; J gene: TRBJ2-5; CDR3 protein: CSARETEETQYF
V gene: TRBV6-1; clone size: NA; J gene: TRBJ1-2; CDR3 protein: CASSLRGPFLDGYTF
V gene: TRBV11-1; clone size: few; J gene: TRBJ2-2; CDR3 protein: CASRPLGSRAGELFF
V gene: TRBV5-6; clone size: few; J gene: TRBJ2-7; CDR3 protein: CASSELGLAGGGEQYF
V gene: TRBV25-1; clone size: many; J gene: TRBJ2-1; CDR3 protein: CASSGTRGPKDEQFF
V gene: TRBV20-1; clone size: NA; J gene: TRBJ2-3; CDR3 protein: CSASGLAGTSTDTQYF
V gene: TRBV10-3; clone size: NA; J gene: TRBJ2-7; CDR3 protein: CAISVKRRNYEQYF
V gene: TRBV3-1; clone size: many; J gene: TRBJ2-5; CDR3 protein: CASSPLGLAEQETQYF
V gene: TRBV28; clone size: once; J gene: TRBJ2-1; CDR3 protein: CASSPIGDYSYNEQFF
V gene: TRBV28; clone size: NA; J gene: TRBJ2-3; CDR3 protein: CASWGGRTDTQYF
V gene: TRBV11-2; clone size: few; J gene: TRBJ1-1; CDR3 protein: CASSSQIQHPNTEAFF
V gene: TRBV18; clone size: few; J gene: TRBJ2-7; CDR3 protein: CASSAGVNYEQYF
V gene: TRBV9; clone size: many; J gene: TRBJ2-5; CDR3 protein: CASSFSPGLGETQYF
V gene: TRBV6-2/TRBV6-3; clone size: NA; J gene: TRBJ2-1; CDR3 protein: CGSTVRRRETASYNEQFF
V gene: TRBV5-1; clone size: many; J gene: TRBJ2-6; CDR3 protein: CASSLVTGGASGANVLTF
V gene: TRBV15; clone size: NA; J gene: TRBJ1-5; CDR3 protein: CATSRDSGNYQPQHF
V gene: TRBV3-1; clone size: many; J gene: TRBJ2-7; CDR3 protein: CASSQAGSQYF
V gene: TRBV7-2; clone size: many; J gene: TRBJ2-5; CDR3 protein: CASSLSRQETQYF
V gene: TRBV5-5; clone size: many; J gene: TRBJ2-3; CDR3 protein: CASSPTRSGGNTQYF
V gene: TRBV7-7; clone size: few; J gene: TRBJ2-5; CDR3 protein: CASSPGPGETQYF
V gene: TRBV7-9; clone size: few; J gene: TRBJ2-1; CDR3 protein: CASSFPLAGDAYNEQFF
V gene: TRBV6-1; clone size: few; J gene: TRBJ2-7; CDR3 protein: CASRERTGAYEQYF
V gene: TRBV3-1; clone size: many; J gene: TRBJ2-3; CDR3 protein: CASSQDIRTDTQYF
V gene: TRBV7-3; clone size: few; J gene: TRBJ2-1; CDR3 protein: CASSLKGGYNEQFF
V gene: TRBV7-9; clone size: few; J gene: TRBJ2-7; CDR3 protein: CASSNRDRDHPYEQYF
V gene: TRBV6-5; clone size: NA; J gene: TRBJ2-7; CDR3 protein: CASSYPSGGYYEQYF
V gene: TRBV20-1; clone size: many; J gene: TRBJ2-5; CDR3 protein: CSANRDSQETQYF
V gene: TRBV7-2; clone size: NA; J gene: TRBJ2-1; CDR3 protein: CASSLVGQAGEQFF
V gene: TRBV12-3/TRBV12-4; clone size: many; J gene: TRBJ2-3; CDR3 protein: CASSLALAGATDTQYF
V gene: TRBV28; clone size: NA; J gene: TRBJ2-7; CDR3 protein: CASSFSDFRSHEQYF
V gene: TRBV12-3/TRBV12-4; clone size: many; J gene: TRBJ2-5; CDR3 protein: CASRMTGRQETQYF
V gene: TRBV20-1; clone size: few; J gene: TRBJ2-2; CDR3 protein: CSAPNRGGTGELFF
V gene: TRBV7-9; clone size: NA; J gene: TRBJ2-3; CDR3 protein: CASSLAGRQADTQYF
V gene: TRBV6-1; clone size: many; J gene: TRBJ2-7; CDR3 protein: CASSGRDRKAYEQYF
V gene: TRBV20-1; clone size: NA; J gene: TRBJ2-3; CDR3 protein: CSAPTSGITDTQYF
V gene: TRBV5-1; clone size: few; J gene: TRBJ2-2; CDR3 protein: CASSLEATGELFF
V gene: TRBV5-5; clone size: few; J gene: TRBJ1-5; CDR3 protein: CASSLSSLNQPQHF
V gene: TRBV5-1; clone size: NA; J gene: TRBJ2-1; CDR3 protein: CASSPTALAGVLEQFF
V gene: TRBV3-1; clone size: many; J gene: TRBJ2-1; CDR3 protein: CASSRQGGFYNEQFF
V gene: TRBV3-1; clone size: NA; J gene: TRBJ1-3; CDR3 protein: CASSPRDRTGNTIYF
V gene: TRBV4-3; clone size: many; J gene: TRBJ2-1; CDR3 protein: CASSQGYNEQFF
V gene: TRBV10-3; clone size: many; J gene: TRBJ2-3; CDR3 protein: CAIRDGSTDTQYF
V gene: TRBV12-3/TRBV12-4; clone size: many; J gene: TRBJ2-2; CDR3 protein: CASSEGDRANTGELFF
V gene: TRBV24-1; clone size: NA; J gene: TRBJ2-1; CDR3 protein: CATSVSSGGHNEQFF
V gene: TRBV2; clone size: NA; J gene: TRBJ2-7; CDR3 protein: CASKQSYEQYF
V gene: TRBV28; clone size: many; J gene: TRBJ2-2; CDR3 protein: CASSYQGFPGELFF
V gene: TRBV7-9; clone size: many; J gene: TRBJ2-7; CDR3 protein: CASSLTGQAYEQYF
V gene: TRBV7-8; clone size: many; J gene: TRBJ1-1; CDR3 protein: CASSLLPPGGWDTEAFF
V gene: TRBV12-3/TRBV12-4; clone size: many; J gene: TRBJ1-1; CDR3 protein: CASSETGGVYTEAFF
V gene: TRBV12-3/TRBV12-4; clone size: NA; J gene: TRBJ2-3; CDR3 protein: CASSWGLADGTDTQYF
V gene: TRBV12-3/TRBV12-4; clone size: NA; J gene: TRBJ2-1; CDR3 protein: CAVRGSEQFF
V gene: TRBV10-1; clone size: few; J gene: TRBJ2-3; CDR3 protein: CASSSGLAGGEDTQYF
V gene: TRBV29-1; clone size: few; J gene: TRBJ1-3; CDR3 protein: CSVVAGNTIYF
V gene: TRBV6-1; clone size: many; J gene: TRBJ2-4; CDR3 protein: CASTPGTTKNIQYF
V gene: TRBV20-1; clone size: many; J gene: TRBJ1-5; CDR3 protein: CSASARSNQPQHF